This T cell receptor (beta chain) stems from a study of T-cell reconstitution after alpha-beta-depleted transplantation in children. This clonotype was found a few times. Unique molecular identifiers featured in how the TCRbeta library was prepared. TCRdb passed the PCR reads through MiXCR, listing each CDR3 protein once. The repertoire includes about 540,000 distinct CDR3 sequences, about 16% of them detected once, and 3.3% sits in the top ten. The receptor's source is a human donor who donated a stem cell graft to a child with acute lymphoblastic leukemia. Sequencing was performed on PBMCs from the stem cell graft donor, taken from the stem cell graft.

The CDR3 region has the DNA TGTGCCAGCGACTCATGGAACTCCTATGGCTACACCTTC. Translating gives CASDSWNSYGYTF. V and J are TRBV6-1 and TRBJ1-2; D is ambiguous. The germline V gene has CDR1 MNHNS and CDR2 SASEGT. V was pared by 8 bases and J by 4 bases, with 14 bases between. The CDR3 is 13 residues long.